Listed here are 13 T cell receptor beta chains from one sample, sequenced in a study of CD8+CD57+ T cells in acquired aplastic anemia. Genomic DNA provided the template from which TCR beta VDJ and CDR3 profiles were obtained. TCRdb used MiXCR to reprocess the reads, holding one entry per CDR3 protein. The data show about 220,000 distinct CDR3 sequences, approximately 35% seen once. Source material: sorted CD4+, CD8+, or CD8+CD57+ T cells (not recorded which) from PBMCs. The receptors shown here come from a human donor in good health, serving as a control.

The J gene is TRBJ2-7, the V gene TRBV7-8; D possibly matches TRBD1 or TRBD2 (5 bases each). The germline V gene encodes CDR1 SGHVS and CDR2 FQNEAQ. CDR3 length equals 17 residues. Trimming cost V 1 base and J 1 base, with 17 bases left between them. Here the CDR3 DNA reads TGTGCCAGCAGCTTAGGAGGGGCGCTGGAGGTATCCTACGAGCAGTACTTC. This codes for CASSLGGALEVSYEQYF.

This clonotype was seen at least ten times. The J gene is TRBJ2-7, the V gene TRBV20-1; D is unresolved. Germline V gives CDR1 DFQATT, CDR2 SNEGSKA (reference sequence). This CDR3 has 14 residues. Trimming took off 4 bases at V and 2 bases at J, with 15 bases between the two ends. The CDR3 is CSAIGPIGPYEQYF. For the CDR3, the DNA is TGCAGTGCTATTGGACCAATCGGGCCCTACGAGCAGTACTTC.

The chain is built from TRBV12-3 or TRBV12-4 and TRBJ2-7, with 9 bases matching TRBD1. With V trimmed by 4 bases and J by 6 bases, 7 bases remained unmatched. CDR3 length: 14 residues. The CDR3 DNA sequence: TGTGCCAGCAGTTACAGGGGGCAAGGGGGCGAGCAGTACTTC. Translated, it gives CASSYRGQGGEQYF.

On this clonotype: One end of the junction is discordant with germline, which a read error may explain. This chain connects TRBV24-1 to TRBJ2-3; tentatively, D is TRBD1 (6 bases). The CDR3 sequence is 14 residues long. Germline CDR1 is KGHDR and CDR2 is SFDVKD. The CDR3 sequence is CGTSATGLSNTQYF. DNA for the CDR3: TGTGGCACCAGTGCAACAGGGCTGTCGAATACGCAGTATTTT.

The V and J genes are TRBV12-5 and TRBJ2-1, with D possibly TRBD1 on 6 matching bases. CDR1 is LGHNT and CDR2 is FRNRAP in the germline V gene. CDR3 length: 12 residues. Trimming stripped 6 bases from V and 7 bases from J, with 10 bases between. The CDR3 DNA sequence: TGTGCTAGTGGACTAGGACAGAATGAGCAGTTCTTC. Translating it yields CASGLGQNEQFF.

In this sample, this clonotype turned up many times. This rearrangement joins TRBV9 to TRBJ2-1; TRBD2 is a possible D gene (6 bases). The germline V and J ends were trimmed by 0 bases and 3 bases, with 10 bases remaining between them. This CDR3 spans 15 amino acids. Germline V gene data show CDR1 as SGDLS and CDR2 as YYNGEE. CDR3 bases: TGTGCCAGCAGCGTAGCAGCGGGCGACTACAATGAGCAGTTCTTC. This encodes CASSVAAGDYNEQFF. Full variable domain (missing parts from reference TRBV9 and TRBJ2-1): DSGVTQTPKHLITATGQRVTLRCSPRSGDLSVYWYQQSLDQGLQFLIQYYNGEERAKGNILERFSAQQFPDLHSELNLSSLELGDSALYFCASSVAAGDYNEQFFGPGTRLTVL.

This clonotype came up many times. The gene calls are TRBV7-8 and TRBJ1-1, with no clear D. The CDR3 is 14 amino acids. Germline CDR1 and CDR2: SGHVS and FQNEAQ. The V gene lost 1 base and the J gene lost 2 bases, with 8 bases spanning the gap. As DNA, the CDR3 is TGTGCCAGCAGCTTAGGCCACAGTAACACTGAAGCTTTCTTT. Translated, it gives CASSLGHSNTEAFF.

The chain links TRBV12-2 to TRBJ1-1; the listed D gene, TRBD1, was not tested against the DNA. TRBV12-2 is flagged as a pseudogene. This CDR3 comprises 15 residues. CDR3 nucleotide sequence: TGTGCAAGTCGGTCCTTGACAGGGGGGAACACTGAAGCTTTCTTT. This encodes CASRSLTGGNTEAFF.

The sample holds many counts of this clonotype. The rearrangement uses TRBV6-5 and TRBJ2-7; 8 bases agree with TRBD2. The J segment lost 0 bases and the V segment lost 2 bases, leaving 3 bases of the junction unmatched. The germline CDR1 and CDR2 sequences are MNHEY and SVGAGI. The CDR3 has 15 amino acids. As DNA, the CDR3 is TGTGCCAGCAGTTACCAGCGGGGGAGCTCCTACGAGCAGTACTTC. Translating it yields CASSYQRGSSYEQYF.

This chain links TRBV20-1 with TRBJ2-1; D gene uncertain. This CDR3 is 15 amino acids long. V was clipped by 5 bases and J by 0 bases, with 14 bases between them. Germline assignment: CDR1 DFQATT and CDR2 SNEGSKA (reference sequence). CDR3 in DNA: TGCAGTGCTTTTGACTCAACCGCCTCCTACAATGAGCAGTTCTTC. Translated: CSAFDSTASYNEQFF.

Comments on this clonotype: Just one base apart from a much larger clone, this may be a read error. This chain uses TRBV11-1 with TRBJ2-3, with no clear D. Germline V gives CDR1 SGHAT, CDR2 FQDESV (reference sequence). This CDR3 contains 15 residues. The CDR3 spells CASSLDLLSTDTRYF. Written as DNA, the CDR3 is TGTGCCAGCAGCTTAGACCTCCTTAGCACAGATACGCGGTATTTT. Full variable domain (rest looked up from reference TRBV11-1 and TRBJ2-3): EAEVAQSPRYKITEKSQAVAFWCDPISGHATLYWYRQILGQGPELLVQFQDESVVDDSQLPKDRFSAERLKGVDSTLKIQPAELGDSAMYLCASSLDLLSTDTRYFGPGTRLTVL.

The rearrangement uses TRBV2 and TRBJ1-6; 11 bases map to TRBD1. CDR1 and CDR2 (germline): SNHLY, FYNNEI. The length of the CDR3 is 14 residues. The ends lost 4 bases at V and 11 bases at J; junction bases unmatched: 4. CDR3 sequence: CASSGGQGATPLHF. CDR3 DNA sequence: TGTGCCAGCAGTGGCGGACAGGGGGCTACACCCCTCCACTTT. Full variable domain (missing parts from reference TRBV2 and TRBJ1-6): EPEVTQTPSHQVTQMGQEVILRCVPISNHLYFYWYRQILGQKVEFLVSFYNNEISEKSEIFDDQFSVERPDGSNFTLKIRSTKLEDSAMYFCASSGGQGATPLHFGNGTRLTVT.

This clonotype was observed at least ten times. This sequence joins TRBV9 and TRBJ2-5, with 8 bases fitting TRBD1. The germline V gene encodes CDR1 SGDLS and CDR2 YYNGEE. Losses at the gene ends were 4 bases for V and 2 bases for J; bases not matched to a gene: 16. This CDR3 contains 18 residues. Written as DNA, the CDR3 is TGTGCCAGCAGCCTTGGAAATACAGGGGGGATCGGACAAGAGACCCAGTACTTC. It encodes CASSLGNTGGIGQETQYF.